Below, 9 T cell receptor beta chains from the same sample are listed, as sequenced in a study of neurological immune-mediated disorders. TCRdb redid the calling of the 5' RACE reads with MiXCR, one entry per CDR3 protein. The sample gives about 49,000 distinct CDR3 sequences, roughly 14% of which show up once; 3.5% to 5% is in the top ten. The time point denotes: longitudinal time-point 2. Source material: PBMCs. These receptors originate from a male donor with HTLV-1-associated myelopathy (HAM/TSP).

This clonotype was seen at least ten times. The chain joins TRBV20-1 to TRBJ2-7; 7 bases match TRBD1. With V trimmed by 8 bases and J by 4 bases, 5 bases remained unmatched. The CDR3 is 11 residues long. The germline CDR1 and CDR2 sequences are DFQATT and SNEGSKA (reference sequence). The CDR3 DNA reads TGCAGTCCGGCAGGGGGATACGAGCAGTACTTC. Encoded protein: CSPAGGYEQYF.

This clonotype was observed at least ten times. V usage is TRBV7-2 and J usage is TRBJ2-1; 12 bases are a match to TRBD2. The CDR3 covers 18 residues. Germline trimming cut 2 bases from V and 0 bases from J; bases unmatched to any gene: 5. In germline, CDR1 is SGHTA, CDR2 FQGNSA. The CDR3 reads CASSLLLAGGHSYNEQFF. The CDR3 DNA sequence: TGTGCCAGCAGCTTATTACTAGCGGGGGGCCACTCCTACAATGAGCAGTTCTTC.

This clonotype was found many times. The chain recombines TRBV20-1 with TRBJ1-6; D ambiguous. The CDR3 length is 14 residues. V lost 5 bases and J lost 8, with 16 bases in between. Germline V gene data show CDR1 as DFQATT and CDR2 as SNEGSKA (reference sequence). The CDR3 DNA is TGCAGTGCTGCCCTGAGCCTAAGGGATTCACCCCTCCACTTT. This sequence encodes CSAALSLRDSPLHF.

There are many counts of this clonotype. V is TRBV20-1 and J is TRBJ2-3; D remains unclear. Germline CDR1 reads DFQATT; CDR2 reads SNEGSKA (reference sequence). The CDR3 sequence is 14 residues long. The V end lost 3 bases, the J end lost 2 bases, and 12 bases lay between the germline ends. The DNA for the CDR3 is TGCAGTGCTAGTTCTTCCCGATTCACAGATACGCAGTATTTT. Translation gives CSASSSRFTDTQYF.

The V gene is TRBV7-9, the J gene TRBJ2-7; 9 bases map to TRBD1. With 6 bases clipped from V and 3 bases from J, the junction kept 6 bases outside the gene matches. CDR1 and CDR2 from the germline V gene are SEHNR and FQNEAQ (reference sequence). The CDR3 sequence is 14 residues long. CDR3 protein: CASSFRDRVYEQYF. The CDR3 DNA reads as TGTGCCAGCAGTTTCCGGGACAGGGTCTACGAGCAGTACTTC.

This clonotype was seen at least ten times. V usage is TRBV6-5 and J usage is TRBJ2-2; the D gene is possibly TRBD1 (6 bases). The length of the CDR3 is 14 residues. Germline V gene sequence: CDR1 MNHEY, CDR2 SVGAGI. V shed 7 bases and J shed 3 bases, with 12 bases lying between them. CDR3 region: CASNRYRDTGELFF. The CDR3 DNA sequence: TGTGCCAGCAACCGATACAGGGACACCGGGGAGCTGTTTTTT.

Many counts were recorded for this clonotype. This chain uses TRBV27 with TRBJ2-5; 10 bases line up with TRBD1. The CDR3 has 15 amino acids. Germline V gene data show CDR1 as MNHEY and CDR2 as SMNVEV (reference sequence). The V segment lost 1 base and the J segment 2 bases; nucleotides outside the gene matches: 1. The CDR3 loop reads CASSLLGQGQETQYF. The CDR3 DNA is TGTGCCAGCAGTTTATTGGGACAGGGGCAAGAGACCCAGTACTTC.

This clonotype was seen at least ten times. The rearrangement joins TRBV29-1 to TRBJ1-2, with D perhaps matching TRBD1 (5 bases). Trimming removed 5 bases from V and 3 bases from J, with 13 bases in between. The germline V gene encodes CDR1 SQVTM and CDR2 ANQGSEA. This CDR3 region has 13 residues. CDR3 region: CSVTLDSHYGYTF. CDR3 nucleotide sequence: TGCAGCGTTACCCTTGACAGCCACTATGGCTACACCTTC.

This clonotype was recorded many times. The chain combines TRBV6-5 with TRBJ1-2; D may be TRBD1 (5 bases). The CDR3 loop spans 14 amino acids. The germline CDR1 and CDR2 sequences are MNHEY and SVGAGI. V was cut by 5 bases and J by 4 bases, with 14 bases left in between. CDR3 sequence reads: CASSRRRGSYGYTF. In DNA, the CDR3 is TGTGCCAGCAGTCGTCGGAGGGGAAGCTATGGCTACACCTTC.